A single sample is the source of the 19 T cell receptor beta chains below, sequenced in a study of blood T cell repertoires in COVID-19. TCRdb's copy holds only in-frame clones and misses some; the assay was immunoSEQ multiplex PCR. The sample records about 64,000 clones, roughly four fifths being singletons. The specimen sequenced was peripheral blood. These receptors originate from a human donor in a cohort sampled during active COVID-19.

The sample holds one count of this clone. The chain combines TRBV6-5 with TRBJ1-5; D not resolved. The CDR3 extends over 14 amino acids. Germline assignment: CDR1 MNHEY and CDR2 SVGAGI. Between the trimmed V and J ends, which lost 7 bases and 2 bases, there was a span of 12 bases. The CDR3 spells CASIGRGRNQPQHF. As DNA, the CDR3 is TGTGCCAGCATTGGGAGAGGCCGCAATCAGCCCCAGCATTTT.

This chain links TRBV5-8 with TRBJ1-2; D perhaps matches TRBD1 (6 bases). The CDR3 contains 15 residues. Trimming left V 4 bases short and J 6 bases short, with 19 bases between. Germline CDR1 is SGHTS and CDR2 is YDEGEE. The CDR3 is CASSDYRESIDGYTF. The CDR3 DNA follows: TGTGCCAGCAGCGACTACAGGGAATCTATCGATGGCTACACCTTC.

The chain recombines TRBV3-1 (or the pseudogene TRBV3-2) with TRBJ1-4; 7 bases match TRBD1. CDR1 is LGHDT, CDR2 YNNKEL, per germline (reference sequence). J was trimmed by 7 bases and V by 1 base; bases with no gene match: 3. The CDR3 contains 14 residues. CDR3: CASSQGRGTEKLFF. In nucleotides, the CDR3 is TGTGCCAGCAGCCAAGGCAGGGGGACTGAAAAACTGTTTTTT.

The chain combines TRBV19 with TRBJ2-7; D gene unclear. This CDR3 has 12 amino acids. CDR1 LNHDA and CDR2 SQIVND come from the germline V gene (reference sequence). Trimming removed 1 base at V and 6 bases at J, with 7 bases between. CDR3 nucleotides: TGTGCCAGTAGTATAGCCTACGGCGAGCAGTACTTC. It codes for CASSIAYGEQYF.

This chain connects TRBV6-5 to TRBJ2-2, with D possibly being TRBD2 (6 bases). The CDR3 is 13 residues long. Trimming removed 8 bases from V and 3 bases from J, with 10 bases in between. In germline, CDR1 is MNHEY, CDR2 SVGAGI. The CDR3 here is CASRTTYTGELFF. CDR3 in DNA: TGTGCCAGCCGGACTACCTACACCGGGGAGCTGTTTTTT.

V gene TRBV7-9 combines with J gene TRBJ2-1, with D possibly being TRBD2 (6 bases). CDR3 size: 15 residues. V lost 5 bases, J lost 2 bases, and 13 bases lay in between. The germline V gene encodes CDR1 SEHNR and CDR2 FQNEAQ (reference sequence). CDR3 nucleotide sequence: TGTGCCAGCAGCCGGGAGCTCGACACCTACAATGAGCAGTTCTTC. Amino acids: CASSRELDTYNEQFF.

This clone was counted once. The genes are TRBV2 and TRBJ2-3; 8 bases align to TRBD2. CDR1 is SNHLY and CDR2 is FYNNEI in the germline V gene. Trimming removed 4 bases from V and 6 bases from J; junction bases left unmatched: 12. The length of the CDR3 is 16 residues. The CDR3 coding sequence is TGTGCCAGCAGTGCCCTCGGTGCGGGGGGCCCCGATACGCAGTATTTT. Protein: CASSALGAGGPDTQYF.

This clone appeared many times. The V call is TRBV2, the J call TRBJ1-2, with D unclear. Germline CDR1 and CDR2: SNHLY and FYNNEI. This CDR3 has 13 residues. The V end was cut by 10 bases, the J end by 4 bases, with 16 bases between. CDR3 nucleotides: TGTGCCACCAACTTTGACGGAGCCTATGGCTACACCTTC. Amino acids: CATNFDGAYGYTF.

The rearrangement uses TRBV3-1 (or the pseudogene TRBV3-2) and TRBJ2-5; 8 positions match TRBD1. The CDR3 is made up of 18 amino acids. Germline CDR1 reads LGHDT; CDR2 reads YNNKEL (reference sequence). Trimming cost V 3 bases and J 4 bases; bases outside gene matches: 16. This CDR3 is CASSQQYPTGVVRETQYF. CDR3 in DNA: TGTGCCAGCAGCCAGCAATACCCGACAGGGGTGGTTAGAGAGACCCAGTACTTC.

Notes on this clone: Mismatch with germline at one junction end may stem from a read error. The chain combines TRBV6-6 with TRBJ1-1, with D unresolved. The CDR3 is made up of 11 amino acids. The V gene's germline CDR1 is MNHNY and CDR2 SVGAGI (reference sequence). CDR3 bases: TGTGCAAGCACAAAGAACACTGAAGCTTTCTTT. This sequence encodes CASTKNTEAFF.

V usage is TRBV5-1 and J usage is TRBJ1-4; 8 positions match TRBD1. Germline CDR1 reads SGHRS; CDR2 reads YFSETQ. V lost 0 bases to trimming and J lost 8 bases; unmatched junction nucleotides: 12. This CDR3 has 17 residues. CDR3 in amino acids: CASSLAPRGQGREKLFF. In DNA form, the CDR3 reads TGCGCCAGCAGCTTGGCCCCCAGGGGGCAGGGCAGGGAAAAACTGTTTTTT.

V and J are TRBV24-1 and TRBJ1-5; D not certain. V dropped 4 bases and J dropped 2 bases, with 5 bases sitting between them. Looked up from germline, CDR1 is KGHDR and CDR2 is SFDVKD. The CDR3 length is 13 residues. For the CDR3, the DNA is TGTGCCACCAGTGAGAGGGGCAATCAGCCCCAGCATTTT. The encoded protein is CATSERGNQPQHF.

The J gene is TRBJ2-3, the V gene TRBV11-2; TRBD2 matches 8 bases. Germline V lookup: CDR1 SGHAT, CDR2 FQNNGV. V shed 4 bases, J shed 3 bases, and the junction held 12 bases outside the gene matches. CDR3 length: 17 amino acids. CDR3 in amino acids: CASSSPRRGAKTDTQYF. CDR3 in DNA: TGTGCCAGCAGCTCACCTCGGCGGGGGGCAAAGACAGATACGCAGTATTTT.

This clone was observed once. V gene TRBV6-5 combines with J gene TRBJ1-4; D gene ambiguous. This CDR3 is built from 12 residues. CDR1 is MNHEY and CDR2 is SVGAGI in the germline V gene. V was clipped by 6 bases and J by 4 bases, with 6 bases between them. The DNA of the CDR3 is TGTGCCAGCAGGGCCTTTAATGAAAAACTGTTTTTT. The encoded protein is CASRAFNEKLFF.

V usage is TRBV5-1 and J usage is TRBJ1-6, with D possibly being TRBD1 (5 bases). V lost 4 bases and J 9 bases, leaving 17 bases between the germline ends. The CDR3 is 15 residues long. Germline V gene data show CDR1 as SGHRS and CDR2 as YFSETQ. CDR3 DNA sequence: TGCGCCAGCAGCCGCGCCACGCAGGGTGGTTCACCCCTCCACTTT. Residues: CASSRATQGGSPLHF.

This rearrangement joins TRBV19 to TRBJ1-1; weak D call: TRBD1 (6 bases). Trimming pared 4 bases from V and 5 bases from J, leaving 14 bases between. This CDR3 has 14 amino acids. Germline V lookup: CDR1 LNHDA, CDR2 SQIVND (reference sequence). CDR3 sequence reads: CASSTTFQGTEAFF. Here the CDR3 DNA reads TGTGCCAGTAGTACAACGTTTCAGGGGACTGAAGCTTTCTTT.

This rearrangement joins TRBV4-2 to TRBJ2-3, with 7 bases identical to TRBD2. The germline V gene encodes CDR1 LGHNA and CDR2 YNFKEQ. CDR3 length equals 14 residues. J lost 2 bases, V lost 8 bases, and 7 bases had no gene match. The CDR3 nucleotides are TGTGCCAGCGGACCGGGGGGAAACACAGATACGCAGTATTTT. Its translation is CASGPGGNTDTQYF.

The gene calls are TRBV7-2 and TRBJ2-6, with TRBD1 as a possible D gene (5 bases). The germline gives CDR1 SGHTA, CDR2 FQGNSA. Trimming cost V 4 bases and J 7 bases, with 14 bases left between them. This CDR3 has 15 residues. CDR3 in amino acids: CASSSGLGIANVLTF. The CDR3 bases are TGTGCCAGCAGCTCAGGGTTAGGCATCGCCAACGTCCTGACTTTC.

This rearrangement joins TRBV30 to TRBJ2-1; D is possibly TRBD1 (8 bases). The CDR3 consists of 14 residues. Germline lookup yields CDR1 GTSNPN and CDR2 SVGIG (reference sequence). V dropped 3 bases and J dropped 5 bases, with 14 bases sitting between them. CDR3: CAWSRTGGDNEQFF. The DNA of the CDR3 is TGTGCCTGGAGCCGAACAGGGGGGGACAATGAGCAGTTCTTC.